Below, 8 T cell receptor beta chains from the same sample are listed, as sequenced in a study of blood T cell repertoires in COVID-19. The repertoire was sequenced with immunoSEQ multiplex PCR; TCRdb's copy has only in-frame clones and lacks some. The sample has 100,000 or so clones, roughly 87% seen once. Sequencing was carried out using peripheral blood. These TCRs come from a woman aged 50 to 65 with COVID-19, enrolled during active disease.

J is TRBJ1-4 and V is TRBV14, with 9 bases that match TRBD1. This CDR3 is 17 amino acids long. Losses at the gene ends were 0 bases for V and 2 bases for J; bases not matched to a gene: 4. From germline, CDR1 is SGHDN and CDR2 FVKESK. CDR3 nucleotide sequence: TGTGCCAGCAGCCAAGATCTTGGGACAGGGACTAATGAAAAACTGTTTTTT. As protein: CASSQDLGTGTNEKLFF. Supplemented by reference TRBV14 and TRBJ1-4, the full variable domain reads EAGVTQFPSHSVIEKGQTVTLRCDPISGHDNLYWYRRVMGKEIKFLLHFVKESKQDESGMPNNRFLAERTGGTYSTLKVQPAELEDSGVYFCASSQDLGTGTNEKLFFGSGTQLSVL.

The rearrangement uses TRBV5-6 and TRBJ2-5; perhaps TRBD1 as D (6 bases). Germline V gene lookup returns CDR1 SGHDT and CDR2 YYEEEE. The CDR3 consists of 14 residues. Trimming stripped 4 bases from V and 4 bases from J, with 14 bases between. CDR3 protein: CASSTNLRGETQYF. The CDR3 nucleotides read TGTGCCAGCAGCACCAACCTCAGGGGAGAGACCCAGTACTTC.

This clone came up once. J is TRBJ1-4 and V is TRBV2, with 9 bases that match TRBD1. In germline, CDR1 is SNHLY, CDR2 FYNNEI. CDR3 length equals 15 residues. The junction had 6 bases not matched to a gene; V was cut back by 2 bases and J by 8 bases. CDR3 DNA: TGTGCCAGCAGTGAATTCGGGACAGGGCGCGAAAAACTGTTTTTT. Encoded protein: CASSEFGTGREKLFF.

The genes are TRBV11-2 and TRBJ2-5; D possibly corresponds to TRBD2 (6 bases). Per the germline V gene, CDR1 is SGHAT and CDR2 is FQNNGV. Trimming left V 0 bases short and J 3 bases short, with 11 bases between. The CDR3 covers 15 residues. CDR3 coding DNA: TGTGCCAGCAGCTTAGACTTAGCGGCCAAAGAGACCCAGTACTTC. Protein: CASSLDLAAKETQYF.

The rearrangement joins TRBV2 to TRBJ2-3; D ambiguous. The CDR3 contains 12 residues. CDR1 is SNHLY, CDR2 FYNNEI, per germline. V shed 8 bases and J shed 0 bases, with 6 bases lying between them. This CDR3 is CASPPSTDTQYF. CDR3 bases: TGTGCCAGCCCTCCTAGCACAGATACGCAGTATTTT.

This clone was seen more than once but under ten times. The chain uses TRBV7-6 and TRBJ2-3; 7 bases are shared with TRBD2. CDR1 is SGHVS and CDR2 is FNYEAQ in the germline V gene. V dropped 3 bases and J dropped 2; count of bases not matched to a gene: 5. This CDR3 spans 15 amino acids. As DNA, the CDR3 is TGTGCCAGCAGCTTTCGGGGGGAACCCACAGATACGCAGTATTTT. Translating it yields CASSFRGEPTDTQYF.

The chain joins TRBV2 to TRBJ2-3, with 11 nucleotides matching TRBD2. The CDR3 is 16 amino acids. Looked up from germline, CDR1 is SNHLY and CDR2 is FYNNEI. V shed 5 bases and J 0 bases; nucleotides not matched to a gene: 4. The DNA for the CDR3 is TGTGCCAGCAGTCACCGGACTAGCGGGAGCACAGATACGCAGTATTTT. It codes for CASSHRTSGSTDTQYF.

The count of this clone is one. This rearrangement joins TRBV27 to TRBJ2-1; a weak D match, TRBD2 (6 bases). V was pared by 2 bases and J by 8 bases, with 13 bases between. Germline V gives CDR1 MNHEY, CDR2 SMNVEV (reference sequence). This CDR3 is built from 14 residues. CDR3: CASSLVDYPHEQFF. The CDR3 DNA reads TGTGCCAGCAGTTTAGTGGACTATCCACATGAGCAGTTCTTC.